Listed below are T cell receptor beta chains from one sample, sequenced in a study of shared clonotypes between healthy human individuals. The protocol was immunoSEQ multiplex PCR, while the TCRdb copy is restricted to in-frame clones and leaves out a portion. The table lists 150,000 to 200,000 clones, roughly 91% of them singletons. Sequenced material: naive CD4+ T cells sorted from blood. Receptors were obtained from a woman under 40 in good health. CDR3s include the opening cysteine and the closing phenylalanine or tryptophan. A D gene is named only where the DNA matches it firmly. A clone size is listed for some rows: how often the clone was seen (once, few, many), or a class if it is expanded.

clone size	V gene	D gene	J gene	CDR3 DNA	CDR3 protein
-	TRBV6-6	-	TRBJ2-7	TGTGCCAGCAGACCCACAGGCTACGAGCAGTACTTC	CASRPTGYEQYF
-	TRBV28	TRBD1	TRBJ1-4	TGTGCCAGCAGCCAGGGGGTGCGTTTCGATGAAAAACTGTTTTTT	CASSQGVRFDEKLFF
once	TRBV10-3	TRBD2	TRBJ2-1	TGTGCCATCAGTGAGAGTGGGTGGGGGACTAGCGGGAGGTGGGACAATGAGCAGTTCTTC	CAISESGWGTSGRWDNEQFF
-	TRBV5-4	TRBD1	TRBJ1-3	TGTGCCAGCAGCTTGGCAGGGGGGTCCGGAAACACCATATATTTT	CASSLAGGSGNTIYF
-	TRBV28	-	TRBJ2-1	TGTGCCAGCAGGCCCCAGGGTATGTTGAATGAGCAGTTCTTC	CASRPQGMLNEQFF
once	TRBV15	-	TRBJ1-5	TGTGCCACCAGCAGAGATGGTTACTGGGGCAATCAGCCCCAGCATTTT	CATSRDGYWGNQPQHF
-	TRBV5-1	-	TRBJ2-5	TGCGCCAGCAGCTTGGGGTCAGCCGGCCAAGAGACCCAGTACTTC	CASSLGSAGQETQYF
-	TRBV2	-	TRBJ2-7	TGTGCCAGCAGCACGGAGACCTACGAGCAGTACTTC	CASSTETYEQYF
-	TRBV15	TRBD1	TRBJ1-3	TGTGCCACCAGCAGAGAGACAGGGAGTGGAAACACCATATATTTT	CATSRETGSGNTIYF
-	TRBV27	TRBD2	TRBJ2-7	TGTGCCAGCAGTTTATTTTCTCCAAGCGGGAGGTCCTACGAGCAGTACTTC	CASSLFSPSGRSYEQYF
-	TRBV21-1	-	TRBJ2-7	TGTGCCAGCACCCCGCCGGAGCTAGGGGCTGCCGAGCAGTACTTC	CASTPPELGAAEQYF
-	TRBV19	-	TRBJ1-6	TGTGCCAGTAGTTCCGGCCAGGGAATTAATTCACCCCTCCACTTT	CASSSGQGINSPLHF
-	TRBV14	-	TRBJ2-7	TGTGCCAGCAGCCCCTGGCAGGGGAGGAACGAGCAGTACTTC	CASSPWQGRNEQYF
-	TRBV4-1	TRBD2	TRBJ2-7	TGCGCCAGCAGCCAAGTAGTGGGTGGTAGCGGGAGTTACGAGCAGTACTTC	CASSQVVGGSGSYEQYF
-	TRBV21-1	-	TRBJ2-1	TGTGCCAGCAGCCGGGAGGAGAACAATGAGCAGTTCTTC	CASSREENNEQFF
-	TRBV29-1	-	TRBJ2-7	TGCAGCGTTTCAGGGTCCGGGAGCTACGAGCAGTACTTC	CSVSGSGSYEQYF